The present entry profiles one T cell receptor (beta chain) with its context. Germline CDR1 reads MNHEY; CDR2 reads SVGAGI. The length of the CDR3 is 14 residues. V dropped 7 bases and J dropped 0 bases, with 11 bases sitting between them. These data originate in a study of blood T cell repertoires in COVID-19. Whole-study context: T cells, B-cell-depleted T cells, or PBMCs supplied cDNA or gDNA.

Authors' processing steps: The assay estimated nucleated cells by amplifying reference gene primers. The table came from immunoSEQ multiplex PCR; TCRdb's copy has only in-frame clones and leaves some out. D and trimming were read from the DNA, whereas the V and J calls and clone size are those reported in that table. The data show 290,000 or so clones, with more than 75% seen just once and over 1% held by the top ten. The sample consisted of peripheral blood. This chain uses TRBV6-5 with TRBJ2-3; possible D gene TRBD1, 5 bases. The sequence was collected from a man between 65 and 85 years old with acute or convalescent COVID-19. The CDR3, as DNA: TGTGCCAGCATTCGTGCAGGGAGCACAGATACGCAGTATTTT. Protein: CASIRAGSTDTQYF.